The 30 T cell receptor beta chains reported below all come from one sample, sequenced in a study of metastatic and nonmetastatic thyroid tumors. TCRdb re-called the PCR reads via MiXCR. The sample yields 45,000 to 60,000 clones, about a sixth seen once. Every patient underwent thyroid surgery untreated. The sample taken for sequencing was blood. Receptors originate from a female donor with papillary thyroid cancer or a benign thyroid nodule (not recorded which). Some clones in this sample may be carry-over from other donors' samples.

V usage is TRBV11-1 and J usage is TRBJ2-1; D may be TRBD2 (6 bases). The V end was cut by 5 bases, the J end by 4 bases, with 18 bases between. The germline V gene has CDR1 SGHAT and CDR2 FQDESV (reference sequence). This CDR3 has 16 amino acids. The CDR3 protein is CASSNSTRGTYNEQFF. DNA of the CDR3: TGTGCCAGCAGCAATTCGACTAGAGGGACTTACAATGAGCAGTTCTTC.

At least ten counts were recorded for this clone. V and J are TRBV20-1 and TRBJ1-1, with 8 bases identical to TRBD1. This CDR3 has 17 amino acids. J lost 4 bases, V lost 0 bases, and 13 bases had no gene match. The V gene's germline CDR1 is DFQATT and CDR2 SNEGSKA (reference sequence). CDR3: CSARDPWQGALGTEAFF. In nucleotides, the CDR3 is TGCAGTGCTAGAGATCCGTGGCAGGGGGCGTTGGGCACTGAAGCTTTCTTT.

This chain connects TRBV20-1 to TRBJ1-2, with a possible D match to TRBD1 (5 bases). Trimming shortened V by 0 bases and J by 3 bases, and 11 bases separated the two germline ends. This CDR3 has 14 amino acids. Germline lookup yields CDR1 DFQATT and CDR2 SNEGSKA (reference sequence). This CDR3 is CSARDGGVDYGYTF. In nucleotides, the CDR3 is TGCAGTGCTAGAGATGGGGGGGTAGACTATGGCTACACCTTC.

This chain uses TRBV24-1 with TRBJ2-5; possibly TRBD2 for D (5 bases). Trimming shortened V by 3 bases and J by 3 bases, and 19 bases separated the two germline ends. The CDR3 loop spans 17 amino acids. Looked up from germline, CDR1 is KGHDR and CDR2 is SFDVKD. The DNA for the CDR3 is TGTGCCACCAGTGATCGCACGGGTTCCCCGGAGGAAGAGACCCAGTACTTC. Its translation: CATSDRTGSPEEETQYF.

This clone came up many times. Just one base apart from a much larger clone, this may be a read error. It is likely a read error, because the conserved phenylalanine at the end of the CDR3 is missing. This chain links TRBV30 with TRBJ1-2; D unclear. Germline V gene lookup returns CDR1 GTSNPN and CDR2 SVGIG (reference sequence). The CDR3 spans 14 residues. The V end lost 3 bases, the J end lost 4 bases, and 15 bases lay between the germline ends. In DNA, the CDR3 is TGTGCCTGGAGCTTTGGAAATCTGGGCTATGGCTACACCCTC. It specifies CAWSFGNLGYGYTL.

A word on this clone: This sequence may be a read error, since a much larger clone differs from it by one base. This chain links TRBV9 with TRBJ2-1; maybe TRBD2 (5 bases). The V gene's germline CDR1 is SGDLS and CDR2 YYNGEE. Trimming cost V 5 bases and J 5 bases, with 17 bases left between them. The CDR3 spans 15 residues. The CDR3 DNA reads as TGTGCCAGCAGAGTCGGACTCAGTGACGACAATGAGCAGTTCTTC. Amino acids: CASRVGLSDDNEQFF.

This clone has ten or more counts. The genes are TRBV28 and TRBJ2-1, with 8 positions matching TRBD2. The V and J ends lost 5 bases and 3 bases, in that order; junction bases with no gene match: 9. Germline lookup yields CDR1 MDHEN and CDR2 SYDVKM. The CDR3 has 16 amino acids. CDR3 in DNA: TGTGCCAGCAGTGAAAACCTAGCGGGTTTCTACAATGAGCAGTTCTTC. It encodes CASSENLAGFYNEQFF.

This clone was seen repeatedly, ten times or more. The rearrangement uses TRBV2 and TRBJ2-1, with 14 bases aligning to TRBD2. Germline CDR1 and CDR2: SNHLY and FYNNEI. Trimming removed 9 bases from V and 5 bases from J; junction bases left unmatched: 6. This CDR3 has 15 amino acids. CDR3 DNA: TGTGCCAGTGAGGGGACTAGCGGGAGCCACAATGAGCAGTTCTTC. Translating it yields CASEGTSGSHNEQFF. The variable domain in full, completed from reference TRBV2 and TRBJ2-1, reads EPEVTQTPSHQVTQMGQEVILRCVPISNHLYFYWYRQILGQKVEFLVSFYNNEISEKSEIFDDQFSVERPDGSNFTLKIRSTKLEDSAMYFCASEGTSGSHNEQFFGPGTRLTVL.

This chain joins TRBV28 and TRBJ2-7; the match to TRBD2 covers 8 bases. The germline CDR1 and CDR2 sequences are MDHEN and SYDVKM. The V and J ends lost 2 bases and 5 bases, in that order; junction bases with no gene match: 11. CDR3 size: 16 residues. CDR3 nucleotides: TGTGCCAGCAGTTTAACGGCGGGAGGAGTGTTTGACGAGCAGTACTTC. Its protein is CASSLTAGGVFDEQYF.

In this sample, this clone turned up a few times. The chain joins TRBV6-1 to TRBJ2-1; no definite D call. Trimming left V 6 bases short and J 6 bases short, with 18 bases between. The germline gives CDR1 MNHNS, CDR2 SASEGT. The CDR3 length is 15 residues. The DNA of the CDR3 is TGTGCCAGCAGGGTCATACGGAAGGGCAGCAATGAGCAGTTCTTC. Translated, it gives CASRVIRKGSNEQFF.

The chain uses TRBV7-8 and TRBJ1-2; D not resolved. The germline V gene has CDR1 SGHVS and CDR2 FQNEAQ. The CDR3 covers 17 residues. V was trimmed by 3 bases and J by 5 bases, leaving 22 bases between them. The CDR3, as DNA: TGTGCCAGCAGCTTTTTAAGGCATGGAAAGACATCGTATGGCTACACCTTC. This translates into CASSFLRHGKTSYGYTF.

The sample holds many counts of this clone. The same CDR3 is also encoded by other DNA sequences in this sample. The gene calls are TRBV27 and TRBJ1-6; TRBD1 matches 8 bases. The CDR3 runs 17 residues. The V segment lost 8 bases and the J segment 7 bases; nucleotides outside the gene matches: 16. Germline-derived CDR1 and CDR2 are MNHEY and SMNVEV (reference sequence). The CDR3 protein is CASRQRAQGEVNSPLHF. In DNA, the CDR3 is TGTGCCAGCCGGCAGCGCGCACAGGGGGAAGTAAATTCACCCCTCCACTTT.

This clone appeared many times. V usage is TRBV7-9 and J usage is TRBJ2-3; D is uncertain. CDR1 is SEHNR, CDR2 FQNEAQ, per germline (reference sequence). V lost 2 bases and J 6 bases, leaving 3 bases between the germline ends. This CDR3 region has 11 residues. For the CDR3, the DNA is TGTGCCAGCAGCTTAAGGGATACGCAGTATTTT. Amino acid sequence: CASSLRDTQYF.

In its sample, this clone was seen a few times. A much larger clone is a single base away; this may be a read error. J is TRBJ2-3 and V is TRBV7-9; D gene ambiguous. Germline CDR1 and CDR2: SEHNR and FQNEAQ (reference sequence). CDR3 length equals 14 residues. V was cut by 2 bases and J by 0 bases, with 6 bases left in between. The CDR3 DNA reads TGTGCCAGCAGCTTAAGATATAGCACAGATACGCAGTATTTT. Translated, it gives CASSLRYSTDTQYF.

There are a few counts of this clone. At one of its ends the junction is not consistent with the germline gene, which may arise from a read error. The V call is TRBV6-1, the J call TRBJ2-5; D remains unclear. Germline values: CDR1 MNHNS, CDR2 SASEGT. This CDR3 is 16 amino acids long. For the CDR3, the DNA is TGTGCCTGCAGCTCTACCTGTACAGTCACAGTAGAGACCCAGTACTTC. Amino acid sequence: CACSSTCTVTVETQYF.

As regards this clone: Compared with germline, one end of the junction differs, possibly owing to a read error. The chain employs TRBV6-4 and TRBJ1-5; perhaps TRBD1 as D (5 bases). The CDR3 extends over 14 amino acids. From germline, CDR1 is MRHNA and CDR2 SNTAGT. The CDR3 region is CASSAVGEIRPQHF. In DNA form, the CDR3 reads TGTGCCAGCAGTGCAGTAGGGGAGATCAGGCCCCAACATTTT.

Note on this clone: Within the sample, other DNA sequences also encode this same CDR3. The chain carries TRBV12-3 or TRBV12-4 and TRBJ2-7, with TRBD1 matching over 8 bases. The CDR3 spans 14 residues. The J segment lost 5 bases and the V segment lost 9 bases, leaving 12 bases of the junction unmatched. The CDR3 sequence: CASSPRTGTHEQYF. DNA for the CDR3: TGTGCCAGTAGTCCACGGACAGGGACCCACGAGCAGTACTTC.

This clone was observed many times. The genes are TRBV20-1 and TRBJ2-4; D may correspond to TRBD1 or TRBD2 (5 bases each). From germline, CDR1 is DFQATT and CDR2 SNEGSKA (reference sequence). This CDR3 is built from 14 residues. Trimming took off 6 bases at V and 0 bases at J, with 12 bases between the two ends. The CDR3 nucleotides read TGCAGTGCCTCAGGGACCCTAGCCAAAAACATTCAGTACTTC. Translated: CSASGTLAKNIQYF.

This clone was counted only a few times. Since no conserved phenylalanine or tryptophan closes the CDR3, a read error is the likely cause. The rearrangement uses TRBV28 and TRBJ1-2; no clear D gene. Germline-derived CDR1 and CDR2 are MDHEN and SYDVKM. V dropped 8 bases and J dropped 4 bases, with 17 bases sitting between them. There are 14 residues in the CDR3. CDR3 nucleotides: TGTGCCAGCGAGGACGCTGGCCGTCTCTATGGCTACACCTCC. This encodes CASEDAGRLYGYTS.

This clone was found many times. The J gene is TRBJ1-5, the V gene TRBV20-1, with unresolved D. Germline V CDR1 and CDR2: DFQATT, SNEGSKA (reference sequence). The CDR3 totals 14 residues. V lost 1 base and J 4 bases, leaving 11 bases between the germline ends. The CDR3 nucleotides are TGCAGTGCTAGAGGCAATACCGGTAATCAGCCCCAGCATTTT. It yields the protein CSARGNTGNQPQHF.

This clone has just a few counts. The rearrangement links TRBV20-1 to TRBJ2-1; D is uncertain. This CDR3 has 10 residues. Germline CDR1 DFQATT, CDR2 SNEGSKA (reference sequence). V lost 6 bases to trimming and J lost 9 bases, with 9 bases between them. CDR3 coding DNA: TGCAGTGCCCTTACCGGTGAGCAGTTCTTC. Translating it yields CSALTGEQFF.

This clone occurred many times. The chain joins TRBV30 to TRBJ2-1; D may be TRBD2 (5 bases). V dropped 3 bases and J dropped 14 bases, with 23 bases sitting between them. CDR1 is GTSNPN and CDR2 is SVGIG in the germline V gene (reference sequence). This CDR3 spans 14 amino acids. CDR3 bases: TGTGCCTGGAGGAGGGTCGGGCTACCGGGAAGGGAGTTCTTC. Its translation is CAWRRVGLPGREFF.

Remarks on this clone: The junction shows a germline mismatch at one end, possibly a read error. The chain employs TRBV24-1 and TRBJ1-2; TRBD1 matches 9 bases. The length of the CDR3 is 14 residues. Germline lookup yields CDR1 KGHDR and CDR2 SFDVKD. The CDR3 DNA reads as TGTGCTACCAGTGATAATTACAGGGGGCTTGGCTACAGCTTC. Translated, it gives CATSDNYRGLGYSF.

This clone appeared many times. The chain carries TRBV28 and TRBJ2-7, with 9 bases aligning to TRBD2. V lost 6 bases to trimming and J lost 2 bases; unmatched junction nucleotides: 8. Germline-derived CDR1 and CDR2 are MDHEN and SYDVKM. The CDR3 runs 15 residues. DNA of the CDR3: TGTGCCAGCAGCTCCAGCGGGAGGCCAACCTACGAGCAGTACTTC. Residues: CASSSSGRPTYEQYF.

As regards this clone: The junction and the germline gene differ at one end; a read error may be behind it. This chain connects TRBV28 to TRBJ2-3, with TRBD2 matching over 13 bases. This CDR3 comprises 18 residues. From germline, CDR1 is MDHEN and CDR2 SYDVKM. The CDR3 DNA reads as TGTACCAGCAGTAGTCCCGGTACTAGCGGGAGGGCCGTAGATACGCAGTATTTT. Residues: CTSSSPGTSGRAVDTQYF.

There are many counts of this clone. V usage is TRBV5-1 and J usage is TRBJ2-2, with unresolved D. V was clipped by 4 bases and J by 4 bases, with 11 bases between them. Germline CDR1 is SGHRS and CDR2 is YFSETQ. The CDR3 runs to 14 residues. CDR3 sequence (DNA): TGCGCCAGCAGCACAATTGACACCACCGGGGAGCTGTTTTTT. Its translation: CASSTIDTTGELFF.

The chain is built from TRBV20-1 and TRBJ2-7, with 7 bases identical to TRBD2. The CDR3 runs 15 residues. Per the germline V gene, CDR1 is DFQATT and CDR2 is SNEGSKA (reference sequence). J was trimmed by 3 bases and V by 5 bases; bases with no gene match: 13. CDR3 sequence reads: CSAPLPQGGSYEQYF. The CDR3 DNA reads TGCAGTGCTCCCCTCCCTCAGGGAGGGAGCTACGAGCAGTACTTC.

The rearrangement links TRBV28 to TRBJ2-4, with D unresolved. The V end was cut by 5 bases, the J end by 8 bases, with 22 bases between. The CDR3 is 16 residues long. CDR1 MDHEN and CDR2 SYDVKM come from the germline V gene. This chain's CDR3 is CASSPTRQCLRYIQYF. CDR3 coding DNA: TGTGCCAGCAGTCCAACGCGACAATGTCTTAGGTACATTCAGTACTTC.

The V gene is TRBV9, the J gene TRBJ2-5; TRBD1 matches at 7 bases. Germline V CDR1 and CDR2: SGDLS, YYNGEE. V dropped 0 bases and J dropped 4; count of bases not matched to a gene: 6. The CDR3 covers 15 residues. The CDR3 reads CASSVGGGSAETQYF. The CDR3 nucleotides read TGTGCCAGCAGCGTAGGAGGGGGCAGCGCAGAGACCCAGTACTTC. The whole variable domain, remainder taken from reference TRBV9 and TRBJ2-5, is DSGVTQTPKHLITATGQRVTLRCSPRSGDLSVYWYQQSLDQGLQFLIQYYNGEERAKGNILERFSAQQFPDLHSELNLSSLELGDSALYFCASSVGGGSAETQYFGPGTRLLVL.

This clone was detected only a few times. One base away lies a much larger clone, so this may be a sequencing read error. The sample carries other DNA sequences with the same CDR3. This chain links TRBV9 with TRBJ2-1; D might be TRBD1 (5 bases). Deletions cut 2 bases from V and 5 bases from J, with 8 bases between. The CDR3 runs to 13 residues. Germline V gene lookup returns CDR1 SGDLS and CDR2 YYNGEE. This chain's CDR3 is CASSVGQNNEQFF. CDR3 DNA: TGTGCCAGCAGCGTGGGGCAGAACAATGAGCAGTTCTTC.